The 8 T cell receptor beta chains in this list originate from one sample, sequenced in a study of metastatic and nonmetastatic thyroid tumors. With MiXCR, TCRdb called clones anew from the PCR reads. The table records several thousand clones, roughly 25% of them present only once. No patient received treatment before thyroid surgery. The sample consisted of tumor tissue. These receptors all stem from a female donor with papillary thyroid cancer or a benign thyroid nodule (not recorded which). Some clones in this sample may be carry-over from other donors' samples.

This clone is deemed medium-sized. The V gene is TRBV28, the J gene TRBJ2-1; no definite D call. The germline V gene encodes CDR1 MDHEN and CDR2 SYDVKM. This CDR3 is 12 amino acids long. The V and J ends lost 7 bases and 5 bases respectively, with 9 bases between them. The chain's CDR3 is CASTEWNNEQFF. The CDR3 DNA reads as TGTGCCAGCACCGAATGGAACAATGAGCAGTTCTTC.

This clone was picked up a small number of times. This CDR3 reads CATSRGTGGNEQFF. Written as DNA, the CDR3 is TGTGCCACCAGCAGAGGGACAGGGGGGAATGAGCAGTTCTTC. The chain employs TRBV15 and TRBJ2-1, with 10 bases aligning to TRBD1. The CDR3 consists of 14 residues. The ends lost 1 base at V and 7 bases at J; junction bases unmatched: 1. CDR1 is LNHNV, CDR2 YYDKDF, per germline (reference sequence).

This clone was counted between two and nine times. The rearrangement joins TRBV19 to TRBJ2-1; D gene unclear. Trimming took 3 bases from V and 6 from J, leaving 6 bases between them. Germline CDR1 is LNHDA and CDR2 is SQIVND (reference sequence). The CDR3 runs 12 residues. CDR3: CASSIPLNEQFF. CDR3 nucleotides: TGTGCCAGTAGTATCCCTCTCAATGAGCAGTTCTTC. The full variable domain, with the rest looked up from reference TRBV19 and TRBJ2-1, is DGGITQSPKYLFRKEGQNVTLSCEQNLNHDAMYWYRQDPGQGLRLIYYSQIVNDFQKGDIAEGYSVSREKKESFPLTVTSAQKNPTAFYLCASSIPLNEQFFGPGTRLTVL.

The rearrangement joins TRBV11-2 to TRBJ2-5, with D perhaps TRBD1 (5 bases). CDR1 is SGHAT, CDR2 FQNNGV, per germline. This CDR3 is built from 15 residues. Trimming left V 2 bases short and J 5 bases short, with 15 bases between. CDR3 DNA sequence: TGTGCCAGCAGCTTAAGGCAGGGCGACGGGGAGACCCAGTACTTC. Translating gives CASSLRQGDGETQYF.

In this sample, this clone turned up many times. The rearrangement links TRBV30 to TRBJ1-3, with 7 bases lining up with TRBD1. With V trimmed by 3 bases and J by 3 bases, 5 bases remained unmatched. The CDR3 runs 14 residues. Germline V gives CDR1 GTSNPN, CDR2 SVGIG (reference sequence). CDR3 amino acids: CAWRTGSFGNTIYF. For the CDR3, the DNA is TGTGCCTGGAGGACAGGGTCATTTGGAAACACCATATATTTT.

In its sample, this clone ranks as medium-sized. The chain recombines TRBV2 with TRBJ2-2; D not certain. This CDR3 is built from 13 residues. Germline V gene data show CDR1 as SNHLY and CDR2 as FYNNEI. Trimming removed 8 bases at V and 0 bases at J, with 7 bases between. Here the CDR3 reads CASVRSNTGELFF. The CDR3 DNA reads TGTGCCAGCGTGAGGTCGAACACCGGGGAGCTGTTTTTT.

V is TRBV7-9 and J is TRBJ2-2; tentative D call: TRBD1 (6 bases). With 5 bases removed from V and 3 bases from J, the gap between germline ends came to 13 bases. Germline assignment: CDR1 SEHNR and CDR2 FQNEAQ (reference sequence). The CDR3 has 15 residues. The CDR3 sequence: CASSPSWTDTGELFF. For the CDR3, the DNA is TGTGCCAGCAGCCCCTCTTGGACAGACACCGGGGAGCTGTTTTTT.

This chain links TRBV13 with TRBJ2-7, with D perhaps TRBD2 (5 bases). Germline V gene sequence: CDR1 PRHDT, CDR2 FYEKMQ (reference sequence). The CDR3 length is 15 residues. V was pared by 8 bases and J by 6 bases, with 23 bases between. CDR3: CASALLGALGSEQYF. The DNA for the CDR3 is TGTGCCAGCGCCCTGCTGGGAGCGCTCGGTTCCGAGCAGTACTTC.